This entry lists 4 T cell receptor beta chains sequenced from one sample in a study of blood T cell repertoires in COVID-19. Repertoires were generated with immunoSEQ multiplex PCR, while TCRdb's copy carries only in-frame clones and drops some. This table has about 190,000 clones, about nine tenths appearing once. Sequenced input: peripheral blood. The receptors shown here come from a man younger than 45 with acute or convalescent COVID-19.

This clone was observed a single time. CDR3 loop: CASRQTGTGGYEQYF. The CDR3 region has the DNA TGTGCCAGCAGACAAACCGGGACAGGGGGCTACGAGCAGTACTTC. V and J are TRBV6-5 and TRBJ2-7; 11 bases map to TRBD1. Trimming cost V 6 bases and J 3 bases; bases outside gene matches: 7. The CDR3 consists of 15 residues. From germline, CDR1 is MNHEY and CDR2 SVGAGI.

J is TRBJ2-7 and V is TRBV5-1, with 8 bases lining up with TRBD1. CDR3 length: 15 amino acids. The V segment lost 5 bases and the J segment 7 bases; nucleotides outside the gene matches: 14. The germline gives CDR1 SGHRS, CDR2 YFSETQ. CDR3 residues: CASSSNMDRAGEQYF. The CDR3 bases are TGCGCCAGCAGTTCGAATATGGACAGGGCGGGTGAGCAGTACTTC.

This chain links TRBV6-5 with TRBJ2-7; possibly TRBD2 for D (5 bases). This CDR3 has 15 residues. Trimming left V 5 bases short and J 0 bases short, with 14 bases between. Per germline, CDR1 MNHEY and CDR2 SVGAGI. The CDR3 spells CASSREDFPSYEQYF. In DNA form, the CDR3 reads TGTGCCAGCAGTCGAGAGGACTTTCCCTCCTACGAGCAGTACTTC.

The count of this clone is one. J is TRBJ2-2 and V is TRBV7-9; no definite D call. Trimming took 0 bases from V and 3 from J, leaving 2 bases between them. Germline V gene data show CDR1 as SEHNR and CDR2 as FQNEAQ (reference sequence). The CDR3 runs to 13 residues. The CDR3 DNA reads TGTGCCAGCAGCTTAGCCGACACCGGGGAGCTGTTTTTT. Residues: CASSLADTGELFF.